The 21 T cell receptor beta chains listed next were all sequenced from one sample in a study of cytomegalovirus exposure and HLA in healthy donors. Use of 60 Vbeta and 13 Jbeta primers characterized the PCR. The assay was immunoSEQ multiplex PCR, and TCRdb's table has in-frame clones only and misses some. The sample lists some 170,000 clones, roughly 79% occurring once. The sequenced sample consisted of PBMCs. All receptors come from a woman between 18 and 29 years old in good health and CMV-seropositive.

The chain has TRBV5-1 and TRBJ2-3, with TRBD2 as a possible D gene (7 bases). Germline CDR1 SGHRS, CDR2 YFSETQ. V was clipped by 2 bases and J by 6 bases, with 16 bases between them. The CDR3 covers 15 residues. In nucleotides, the CDR3 is TGCGCCAGCAGCTTTATTACGGGGGGCGGGGATACGCAGTATTTT. Residues: CASSFITGGGDTQYF. The entire variable domain, with the rest obtained from reference TRBV5-1 and TRBJ2-3, is as follows: KAGVTQTPRYLIKTRGQQVTLSCSPISGHRSVSWYQQTPGQGLQFLFEYFSETQRNKGNFPGRFSGRQFSNSRSEMNVSTLELGDSALYLCASSFITGGGDTQYFGPGTRLTVL.

The chain couples TRBV7-6 to TRBJ2-2; the D is unclear. Trimming removed 4 bases at V and 6 bases at J, with 6 bases between. Germline CDR1 and CDR2: SGHVS and FNYEAQ. The CDR3 sequence is 12 residues long. Here the CDR3 reads CASSSSPGELFF. The CDR3 nucleotides are TGTGCCAGCAGCTCGAGTCCCGGGGAGCTGTTTTTT.

This chain connects TRBV5-6 to TRBJ2-4; TRBD2 might be the D (7 bases). Germline CDR1 is SGHDT and CDR2 is YYEEEE. V was clipped by 4 bases and J by 5 bases, with 13 bases between them. The CDR3 sequence is 14 residues long. CDR3 loop: CASSRDYRENIQYF. For the CDR3, the DNA is TGTGCCAGCAGCCGGGACTACAGGGAAAACATTCAGTACTTC. The full variable domain, its missing parts supplied by reference TRBV5-6 and TRBJ2-4, is DAGVTQSPTHLIKTRGQQVTLRCSPKSGHDTVSWYQQALGQGPQFIFQYYEEEERQRGNFPDRFSGHQFPNYSSELNVNALLLGDSALYLCASSRDYRENIQYFGAGTRLSVL.

This clone was seen a handful of times. This chain uses TRBV9 with TRBJ2-2; no firm D call. Germline CDR1 is SGDLS and CDR2 is YYNGEE. The CDR3 sequence is 14 residues long. V was trimmed by 2 bases and J by 6 bases, leaving 11 bases between them. The CDR3 here is CASSVGSRAGELFF. The CDR3 DNA reads as TGTGCCAGCAGCGTCGGGTCCCGAGCCGGGGAGCTGTTTTTT.

V gene TRBV9 combines with J gene TRBJ2-7, with 7 positions matching TRBD1. V shed 3 bases, J shed 4 bases, and the junction held 10 bases outside the gene matches. This CDR3 spans 15 amino acids. Germline V gene sequence: CDR1 SGDLS, CDR2 YYNGEE. CDR3 sequence (DNA): TGTGCCAGCAGCGAGAGGACAGGTGGATTGTACGAGCAGTACTTC. Protein product: CASSERTGGLYEQYF.

CDR3 loop: CAWSLGGADSYEQYF. CDR3 nucleotides: TGTGCCTGGAGTCTAGGGGGGGCCGACTCCTACGAGCAGTACTTC. The genes are TRBV30 and TRBJ2-7, with a possible D match to TRBD2 (7 bases). The CDR3 has 15 amino acids. Trimming left V 2 bases short and J 0 bases short, with 14 bases between. From germline, CDR1 is GTSNPN and CDR2 SVGIG (reference sequence). The full variable domain, completed using reference TRBV30 and TRBJ2-7, is SQTIHQWPATLVQPVGSPLSLECTVEGTSNPNLYWYRQAAGRGLQLLFYSVGIGQISSEVPQNLSASRPQDRQFILSSKKLLLSDSGFYLCAWSLGGADSYEQYFGPGTRLTVT.

The chain uses TRBV7-2 and TRBJ2-1, with TRBD2 matching over 10 bases. The CDR3 runs 12 residues. Trimming took 6 bases from V and 14 from J; bases not matched to a gene: 7. Germline CDR1 SGHTA, CDR2 FQGNSA. CDR3 bases: TGTGCCAGCAGTCTAGCGGGGGCCGGGGAGTTCTTC. This gives the protein CASSLAGAGEFF.

The chain links TRBV5-1 to TRBJ2-7; 13 nucleotides align to TRBD2. This CDR3 is 15 amino acids long. Unmatched junction bases numbered 5, after V lost 4 bases and J lost 4 bases. Germline V CDR1 and CDR2: SGHRS, YFSETQ. The CDR3 DNA reads TGCGCCAGCAGCACCACTAGCGGGGGGGGATACGAGCAGTACTTC. Translated: CASSTTSGGGYEQYF.

The chain links TRBV13 to TRBJ2-3; D remains unclear. The CDR3 loop spans 13 amino acids. CDR1 and CDR2 (germline): PRHDT, FYEKMQ (reference sequence). V lost 2 bases and J 2 bases, leaving 5 bases between the germline ends. CDR3 DNA sequence: TGTGCCAGCAGCTTAAAACTCACAGATACGCAGTATTTT. This translates into CASSLKLTDTQYF.

V gene TRBV6-4 combines with J gene TRBJ2-3, with D possibly TRBD1 on 5 matching bases. CDR3 length: 14 amino acids. CDR1 is MRHNA, CDR2 SNTAGT, per germline. V was clipped by 4 bases and J by 2 bases, with 10 bases between them. In nucleotides, the CDR3 is TGTGCCAGCAGTGTTGGACAAGACACAGATACGCAGTATTTT. Translating gives CASSVGQDTDTQYF.

The chain couples TRBV7-8 to TRBJ1-4, with 10 bases fitting TRBD1. The CDR3 covers 16 residues. V shed 5 bases and J 8 bases; nucleotides not matched to a gene: 11. Germline-derived CDR1 and CDR2 are SGHVS and FQNEAQ. The chain's CDR3 is CASSPGSGQGVEKLFF. The CDR3 nucleotides are TGTGCCAGCAGCCCCGGAAGTGGACAGGGGGTAGAAAAACTGTTTTTT.

This chain links TRBV7-2 with TRBJ2-5, with D possibly TRBD1 on 6 matching bases. Trimming pared 0 bases from V and 4 bases from J, leaving 9 bases between. Germline V CDR1 and CDR2: SGHTA, FQGNSA. The CDR3 is 14 amino acids. CDR3 sequence (DNA): TGTGCCAGCAGCTTAGCTACAGGGAGAGAGACCCAGTACTTC. Amino acids: CASSLATGRETQYF.

This chain uses TRBV11-2 with TRBJ2-2; TRBD1 might be the D (6 bases). Germline CDR1 and CDR2: SGHAT and FQNNGV. V shed 1 base and J shed 4 bases, with 10 bases lying between them. The CDR3 covers 15 residues. The CDR3 protein is CASSLVGAGTGELFF. The CDR3, as DNA: TGTGCCAGCAGCTTAGTGGGGGCAGGCACCGGGGAGCTGTTTTTT.

This clone was observed a single time. The chain employs TRBV4-2 and TRBJ1-2; D remains unclear. This CDR3 spans 16 amino acids. The germline V and J ends were trimmed by 3 bases and 1 base, with 15 bases remaining between them. Looked up from germline, CDR1 is LGHNA and CDR2 is YNFKEQ. This CDR3 reads CASSQFHSSDNYGYTF. DNA of the CDR3: TGTGCCAGCAGCCAGTTTCACTCTAGTGATAACTATGGCTACACCTTC.

This clone was seen a few times. The chain couples TRBV7-9 to TRBJ1-1; tentatively, D is TRBD1 (6 bases). CDR1 and CDR2 from the germline V gene are SEHNR and FQNEAQ (reference sequence). This CDR3 has 16 amino acids. Trimming stripped 2 bases from V and 4 bases from J, with 17 bases between. CDR3 sequence reads: CASSLKAPGGGTEAFF. Here the CDR3 DNA reads TGTGCCAGCAGCTTAAAGGCGCCGGGAGGGGGCACTGAAGCTTTCTTT.

The chain has TRBV19 and TRBJ2-1, with 7 bases identical to TRBD1. CDR3 length: 16 residues. CDR1 is LNHDA and CDR2 is SQIVND in the germline V gene (reference sequence). Trimming at V came to 4 bases and at J to 2 bases, leaving 8 bases not matched to a gene. The CDR3 nucleotides read TGTGCCAGTAGTAAGATAGGGGGCTCAACCTACAATGAGCAGTTCTTC. It specifies CASSKIGGSTYNEQFF.

This chain joins TRBV28 and TRBJ2-1; 12 nucleotides align to TRBD2. The CDR3 is 14 residues long. The V gene end was trimmed by 2 bases and the J gene end by 9 bases; junction bases not matched to a gene: 2. Germline V gene data show CDR1 as MDHEN and CDR2 as SYDVKM. DNA for the CDR3: TGTGCCAGCAGTTTAACACTAGCGGGGGGTGAGCAGTTCTTC. The encoded protein is CASSLTLAGGEQFF.

The sample holds a few counts of this clone. The chain is built from TRBV28 and TRBJ2-5; D unresolved. The ends were cut back, 6 bases at V and 1 base at J, with 18 bases in the middle. CDR1 is MDHEN and CDR2 is SYDVKM in the germline V gene. This CDR3 is 16 amino acids long. This CDR3 reads CASSPPLGPRQETQYF. The CDR3 DNA reads as TGTGCCAGCAGCCCTCCTCTAGGTCCTCGCCAAGAGACCCAGTACTTC.

This clone has more than one count but fewer than ten. This chain uses TRBV11-1 with TRBJ1-2; D perhaps matches TRBD1 (6 bases). Germline V CDR1 and CDR2: SGHAT, FQDESV (reference sequence). There are 14 residues in the CDR3. Trimming stripped 1 base from V and 6 bases from J, with 12 bases between. The CDR3 region has the DNA TGTGCCAGCAGCTTAGGCCCCAGGGGAGATGGCTACACCTTC. The encoded protein is CASSLGPRGDGYTF.

The chain has TRBV28 and TRBJ2-5, with TRBD2 identical over 14 bases. With 6 bases clipped from V and 5 bases from J, the junction kept 11 bases outside the gene matches. The CDR3 is made up of 17 amino acids. Germline V CDR1 and CDR2: MDHEN, SYDVKM. CDR3 residues: CASSRLTSGGAWETQYF. DNA of the CDR3: TGTGCCAGCAGCCGACTGACTAGCGGGGGGGCATGGGAGACCCAGTACTTC.

This clone was seen a few times. The V call is TRBV10-2, the J call TRBJ2-5; the match to TRBD2 covers 8 bases. This CDR3 comprises 14 residues. Unmatched junction bases numbered 13, after V lost 11 bases and J lost 5 bases. CDR1 is WSHSY, CDR2 SAAADI, per germline. The CDR3 nucleotides read TGCGCCTCCGGGGGGGGACGGGAGTGGGAGACCCAGTACTTC. This translates into CASGGGREWETQYF.